This T cell receptor beta chain was sequenced for a study of radiation and T cells in renal cell carcinoma. Findings of the study overall: In blood, top tumor clones expanded by 2 weeks, shrinking by 4.

This sample's time point: blood 4 weeks post-SBRT, at nephrectomy. As for treatment: 15 Gy SBRT to primary tumor, nephrectomy 4 weeks later. Profiled with immunoSEQ multiplex PCR; TCRdb holds only in-frame clones, not every one. The sample holds fewer than 80,000 clones, roughly 80% seen once. By its share, this clone is medium-sized. Its antigen remains unknown. Germline V lookup: CDR1 SGHAT, CDR2 FQNNGV. The CDR3 sequence is 12 residues long. Trimming took off 1 base at V and 4 bases at J, with 4 bases between the two ends. The source is a woman in her sixties with renal cell carcinoma. The J gene is TRBJ1-1, the V gene TRBV11-2; D is unclear. The material sequenced was blood, taken from a patient whose treatment included radiotherapy and nephrectomy. CDR3 DNA sequence: TGTGCCAGCAGCTTAGTCCCCACTGAAGCTTTCTTT. Amino acids: CASSLVPTEAFF.